The 26 T cell receptor beta chains below all came from one sample that was sequenced in a study of prognosis after radiotherapy for stage I lung cancer. The TCR beta CDR3 region was amplified from genomic DNA, with two rounds of multiplex PCR being used for the amplification. Primers were specific to each TRBV and TRBJ gene in first-round PCR. TCRdb itself ran the multiplex PCR reads through MiXCR, one entry per CDR3 protein. The top ten hold approximately 52% of the sample, which has around 20,000 distinct CDR3 sequences, about 40% seen once. Material: PBMCs, obtained before or after stereotactic body radiation therapy (not recorded which). The receptors come from a donor aged 50 or older with non-small cell lung cancer.

This clonotype was observed at least ten times. The chain uses TRBV19 and TRBJ1-6; no definite D call. Deletions cut 3 bases from V and 3 bases from J, with 9 bases between. CDR1 is LNHDA and CDR2 is SQIVND in the germline V gene (reference sequence). This CDR3 has 15 residues. CDR3 residues: CASSIRGNYNSPLHF. The CDR3 region has the DNA TGTGCCAGTAGTATCCGGGGAAACTATAATTCACCCCTCCACTTT.

The genes are TRBV5-1 and TRBJ2-7; 10 nucleotides match TRBD2. This CDR3 spans 18 amino acids. CDR1 is SGHRS and CDR2 is YFSETQ in the germline V gene. With 4 bases clipped from V and 2 bases from J, the junction kept 15 bases outside the gene matches. The CDR3 region is CASSGGASGGVPTYEQYF. For the CDR3, the DNA is TGCGCCAGCAGCGGGGGGGCTAGCGGGGGAGTACCAACCTACGAGCAGTACTTC.

This CDR3 reads CASSLLPGTGGTGELFF. The CDR3 DNA reads as TGTGCCAGCAGCTTACTTCCCGGGACAGGGGGAACCGGGGAGCTGTTTTTT. This chain links TRBV11-3 with TRBJ2-2, with 11 bases aligning to TRBD1. The CDR3 has 17 amino acids. V shed 2 bases and J 5 bases; nucleotides not matched to a gene: 7. Germline assignment: CDR1 SGHNT and CDR2 YENEEA.

This clonotype has ten or more counts. This chain links TRBV2 with TRBJ1-3; D remains ambiguous. This CDR3 has 15 residues. V lost 4 bases to trimming and J lost 1 base, with 11 bases between them. Looked up from germline, CDR1 is SNHLY and CDR2 is FYNNEI. The CDR3 reads CASSVTELSGNTIYF. In nucleotides, the CDR3 is TGTGCCAGCAGTGTGACGGAATTATCTGGAAACACCATATATTTT.

With respect to this clonotype: A much larger clone sits a single nucleotide away, making a read error possible. The chain is built from TRBV7-2 and TRBJ2-1; D gene ambiguous. The CDR3 spans 12 residues. The germline V and J ends were trimmed by 4 bases and 3 bases, with 4 bases remaining between them. Germline CDR1 is SGHTA and CDR2 is FQGNSA. This CDR3 is CASSSGYNEQFF. CDR3 DNA: TGTGCCAGCAGCTCAGGCTACAATGAGCAGTTCTTC.

This clonotype was seen ten or more times. The V call is TRBV5-1, the J call TRBJ2-3; D uncertain. The CDR3 consists of 14 residues. The V end lost 5 bases, the J end lost 0 bases, and 10 bases lay between the germline ends. CDR1 is SGHRS, CDR2 YFSETQ, per germline. CDR3 sequence: CASRADTSTDTQYF. CDR3 nucleotides: TGCGCCAGCAGGGCTGACACTAGCACAGATACGCAGTATTTT.

This clonotype was counted many times. V gene TRBV24-1 combines with J gene TRBJ2-3; 8 bases align to TRBD1. The junction had 10 bases not matched to a gene; V was cut back by 4 bases and J by 11 bases. Germline V lookup: CDR1 KGHDR, CDR2 SFDVKD. CDR3 length: 14 amino acids. The CDR3 DNA is TGTGCCACCAGTGACCGCCAGACAGGGGAAGGGCAGTATTTT. This encodes CATSDRQTGEGQYF.

Written as DNA, the CDR3 is TGCGCCAGCAGCCGCGAGGGGGGTGGGGCCAACGTCCTGACTTTC. Translation gives CASSREGGGANVLTF. The genes are TRBV5-1 and TRBJ2-6; D might be TRBD1 or TRBD2, each matching 6 bases. This CDR3 is 15 amino acids long. Between the trimmed V and J ends, which lost 4 bases and 3 bases, there was a span of 11 bases. Germline CDR1 reads SGHRS; CDR2 reads YFSETQ.

To note about this clonotype: This may come from a read error, since a much larger clone is one base off. CDR3 bases: TGTGCCACCAGTGATCCCGGGAAAGGGACCACCGGGGAGCTGTTTTTT. It specifies CATSDPGKGTTGELFF. The V gene is TRBV24-1, the J gene TRBJ2-2; the D call may be TRBD1 or TRBD2 (5 bases each). Between the trimmed V and J ends, which lost 3 bases and 4 bases, there was a span of 14 bases. Germline V CDR1 and CDR2: KGHDR, SFDVKD. The CDR3 has 16 residues.

There are many counts of this clonotype. The rearrangement links TRBV20-1 to TRBJ2-1; 9 nucleotides agree with TRBD2. There are 15 residues in the CDR3. Losses at the gene ends were 5 bases for V and 5 bases for J; bases not matched to a gene: 10. Per the germline V gene, CDR1 is DFQATT and CDR2 is SNEGSKA (reference sequence). CDR3 in DNA: TGCAGTGCTCTGAAGACTAGCGGTGAGAACAATGAGCAGTTCTTC. This gives the protein CSALKTSGENNEQFF.

This clonotype was counted a few times. One base away lies a much larger clone, so this may be a sequencing read error. This chain connects TRBV30 to TRBJ2-3; unclear D gene. Looked up from germline, CDR1 is GTSNPN and CDR2 is SVGIG (reference sequence). This CDR3 has 11 amino acids. The CDR3 region has the DNA TGTGCCTGGAGTGCTCCCGTTACGCAGTCTTTT. Protein sequence: CAWSAPVTQSF.

This clonotype showed up just once. The chain has TRBV5-1 and TRBJ1-1; D gene unclear. Looked up from germline, CDR1 is SGHRS and CDR2 is YFSETQ. The germline V and J ends were trimmed by 0 bases and 4 bases, with 13 bases remaining between them. This CDR3 contains 15 residues. CDR3 in DNA: TGCGCCAGCAGCTTGGCTGTCTGGCCGAGCACTGAAGCTTTCTTT. It is translated as CASSLAVWPSTEAFF.

This clonotype showed up many times. V and J are TRBV28 and TRBJ2-1; 7 positions agree with TRBD2. Germline loops: CDR1 MDHEN, CDR2 SYDVKM. The length of the CDR3 is 17 residues. V dropped 4 bases and J dropped 5; count of bases not matched to a gene: 14. CDR3 sequence: CASSSPFEGAGNNEQFF. The CDR3 bases are TGTGCCAGCAGTTCCCCCTTTGAGGGAGCGGGGAACAATGAGCAGTTCTTC.

Notes on this clonotype: The junction departs from the called germline gene at one end, perhaps through a read error. CDR3 sequence reads: CASSSWTGTQYF. The DNA for the CDR3 is TGTGCCAGCAGCTCCTGGACAGGTACGCAGTATTTT. The chain is built from TRBV5-4 and TRBJ2-3; TRBD1 agrees at 7 bases. CDR1 and CDR2 from the germline V gene are SGHNT and YYREEE (reference sequence). The CDR3 consists of 12 residues.

This clonotype has ten or more counts. This rearrangement joins TRBV27 to TRBJ2-3, with D hard to call. The V end was cut by 6 bases, the J end by 8 bases, with 18 bases between. CDR3 size: 14 residues. Germline CDR1 MNHEY, CDR2 SMNVEV (reference sequence). CDR3 DNA: TGTGCCAGCAGGCCGGGCCCGATCCTGGTTACGCAGTATTTT. Translated: CASRPGPILVTQYF.

This clonotype was picked up many times. In nucleotides, the CDR3 is TGTGCCAGCAGCCAACTAGCGGGAGGGCCGAGGGGAGGCGAGCAGTACTTC. This encodes CASSQLAGGPRGGEQYF. The gene calls are TRBV7-6 and TRBJ2-7; 13 nucleotides line up with TRBD2. The V gene's germline CDR1 is SGHVS and CDR2 FNYEAQ. V lost 5 bases, J lost 6 bases, and 13 bases stayed unmatched. This CDR3 has 17 amino acids.

In its sample, this clonotype was seen many times. This chain uses TRBV11-2 with TRBJ2-1; D is unresolved. CDR3 length: 12 amino acids. Germline V gives CDR1 SGHAT, CDR2 FQNNGV. The V end lost 2 bases, the J end lost 10 bases, and 9 bases lay between the germline ends. The CDR3 coding sequence is TGTGCCAGCAGCTTACCTGGCGGCGAGCAGTTCTTC. It translates to CASSLPGGEQFF.

This chain joins TRBV20-1 and TRBJ2-7; 7 bases are shared with TRBD1. Trimming took 4 bases from V and 2 from J; bases not matched to a gene: 5. Germline V gives CDR1 DFQATT, CDR2 SNEGSKA (reference sequence). CDR3 length: 13 residues. The CDR3 is CSAKTGATYEQYF. DNA for the CDR3: TGCAGTGCTAAAACAGGGGCCACCTACGAGCAGTACTTC.

In its sample, this clonotype was seen many times. The chain carries TRBV24-1 and TRBJ2-3; tentative D call: TRBD2 (7 bases). CDR3 length equals 16 residues. Looked up from germline, CDR1 is KGHDR and CDR2 is SFDVKD. Trimming removed 0 bases at V and 1 base at J, with 10 bases between. Here the CDR3 DNA reads TGTGCCACCAGTGATTTGATAGGGGGGGGCACAGATACGCAGTATTTT. The encoded protein is CATSDLIGGGTDTQYF.

This chain joins TRBV2 and TRBJ2-3, with D possibly matching TRBD2 (5 bases). Germline assignment: CDR1 SNHLY and CDR2 FYNNEI. The V and J ends lost 7 bases and 5 bases respectively, with 13 bases between them. The CDR3 length is 13 residues. The CDR3 sequence is CASIPSIQDTQYF. In DNA, the CDR3 is TGTGCCAGCATACCTAGCATCCAAGATACGCAGTATTTT.

This clonotype showed up many times. J is TRBJ2-1 and V is TRBV5-4; the match to TRBD1 covers 7 bases. The V gene end was trimmed by 1 base and the J gene end by 2 bases; junction bases not matched to a gene: 0. The CDR3 totals 14 residues. In germline, CDR1 is SGHNT, CDR2 YYREEE (reference sequence). The CDR3 bases are TGTGCCAGCAGCTTGACAGGGGCCTACAATGAGCAGTTCTTC. Residues: CASSLTGAYNEQFF. Full variable domain (outside the CDR3, taken from reference TRBV5-4 and TRBJ2-1): ETGVTQSPTHLIKTRGQQVTLRCSSQSGHNTVSWYQQALGQGPQFIFQYYREEENGRGNFPPRFSGLQFPNYSSELNVNALELDDSALYLCASSLTGAYNEQFFGPGTRLTVL.

The chain links TRBV6-2 or TRBV6-3 to TRBJ2-7; 14 bases match TRBD2. This CDR3 is 15 amino acids long. Germline CDR1 MNHEY, CDR2 SVGEGT. V was clipped by 7 bases and J by 3 bases; unmatched bases: 5. In DNA form, the CDR3 reads TGTGCCAGCATTACGGGACTAGCGGGAGACTACGAGCAGTACTTC. Amino acids: CASITGLAGDYEQYF.

This clonotype was counted many times. Given a much more abundant clone one base away, this may be a read error. The chain combines TRBV7-3 with TRBJ2-1, with TRBD1 as a possible D gene (6 bases). Germline V gene data show CDR1 as SGHTA and CDR2 as FQGTGA. This CDR3 is built from 15 residues. The CDR3 spells CASSFSPGQRSERFF. The CDR3 DNA is TGTGCCAGCAGCTTTAGCCCGGGACAACGTTCTGAGCGGTTCTTC.

This clonotype appeared many times. V usage is TRBV2 and J usage is TRBJ2-4, with 9 bases aligning to TRBD1. Germline CDR1 and CDR2: SNHLY and FYNNEI. V lost 6 bases, J lost 1 base, and 4 bases stayed unmatched. The CDR3 sequence is 15 residues long. The CDR3 DNA sequence: TGTGCCAGCAGCGGCGACAGGGGGGCCAAAAACATTCAGTACTTC. This encodes CASSGDRGAKNIQYF.

Only a few counts were recorded for this clonotype. The genes are TRBV5-1 and TRBJ1-2; D unclear. V was shortened by 2 bases and J by 6 bases, with 14 bases between the two germline ends. CDR1 is SGHRS, CDR2 YFSETQ, per germline. The CDR3 consists of 14 residues. The CDR3 reads CASSFGDYPHGYTF. CDR3 DNA sequence: TGCGCCAGCAGCTTCGGAGATTACCCACATGGCTACACCTTC. Looking up the rest from reference TRBV5-1 and TRBJ1-2 gives the full variable domain: KAGVTQTPRYLIKTRGQQVTLSCSPISGHRSVSWYQQTPGQGLQFLFEYFSETQRNKGNFPGRFSGRQFSNSRSEMNVSTLELGDSALYLCASSFGDYPHGYTFGSGTRLTVV.

This clonotype was seen many times. The chain joins TRBV20-1 to TRBJ2-3; D tentatively reads TRBD1 or TRBD2 (6 bases each). The CDR3 contains 16 residues. Looked up from germline, CDR1 is DFQATT and CDR2 is SNEGSKA (reference sequence). V was shortened by 1 base and J by 2 bases, with 16 bases between the two germline ends. The CDR3: CSARVGGLDLTDTQYF. The DNA for the CDR3 is TGCAGTGCTAGAGTAGGGGGGTTGGACCTCACAGATACGCAGTATTTT.